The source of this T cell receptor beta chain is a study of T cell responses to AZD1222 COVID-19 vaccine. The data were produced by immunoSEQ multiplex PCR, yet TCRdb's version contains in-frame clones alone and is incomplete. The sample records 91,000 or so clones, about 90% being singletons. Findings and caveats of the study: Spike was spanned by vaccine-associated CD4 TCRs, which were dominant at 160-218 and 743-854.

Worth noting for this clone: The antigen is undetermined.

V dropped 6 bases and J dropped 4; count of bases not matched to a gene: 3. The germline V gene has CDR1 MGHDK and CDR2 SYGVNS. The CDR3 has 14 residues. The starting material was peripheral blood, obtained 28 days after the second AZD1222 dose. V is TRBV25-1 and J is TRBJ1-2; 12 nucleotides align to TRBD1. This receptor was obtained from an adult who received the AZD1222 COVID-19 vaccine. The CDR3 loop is CASRGDRGPYGYTF. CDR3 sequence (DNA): TGTGCCAGCAGGGGGGACAGGGGGCCCTATGGCTACACCTTC.